Below, 20 T cell receptor beta chains from the same sample are listed, as sequenced in a study of OX40 agonist ivuxolimab in advanced cancers. Measured with immunoSEQ multiplex PCR; TCRdb has only the in-frame clones, and not every one. The data contain over 70,000 clones, around nine tenths of them singletons. The sample in question was CD4+ or CD8+ T cells sorted from blood, obtained in a trial of the OX40 agonist ivuxolimab. These receptors all stem from an adult with an advanced solid tumor such as melanoma, head and neck, liver or kidney cancer.

Details on this clone: Sequence at one end of the junction differs from germline and may be a read error. The DNA for the CDR3 is TGTGCCAGCAGCTCCTGGACTAGCGGGAGCGGAAATGAACAGTTCTTC. As protein: CASSSWTSGSGNEQFF. This rearrangement joins TRBV7-2 to TRBJ2-1; 13 bases are a match to TRBD2. From germline, CDR1 is SGHTA and CDR2 FQGNSA. The CDR3 runs 16 residues.

By frequency in the sample, this clone is medium-sized. CDR3 DNA sequence: TGCAGTGCTAGGTACAATAATGAGCAGTTCTTC. It codes for CSARYNNEQFF. The rearrangement uses TRBV20-1 and TRBJ2-1, with D unclear. V was cut by 3 bases and J by 7 bases, with 7 bases left in between. CDR1 is DFQATT and CDR2 is SNEGSKA in the germline V gene (reference sequence). CDR3 length: 11 amino acids.

V usage is TRBV29-1 and J usage is TRBJ2-2, with a weak D call TRBD2 (5 bases). The germline gives CDR1 SQVTM, CDR2 ANQGSEA. Trimming removed 4 bases at V and 1 base at J, with 7 bases between. The CDR3 is made up of 13 amino acids. In nucleotides, the CDR3 is TGCAGCGTTGGTCGGGGGAACACCGGGGAGCTGTTTTTT. Encoded protein: CSVGRGNTGELFF.

The chain has TRBV5-1 and TRBJ2-5, with a weak D call TRBD2 (6 bases). The CDR3 is 17 amino acids. Germline V CDR1 and CDR2: SGHRS, YFSETQ. Deletions cut 0 bases from V and 4 bases from J, with 19 bases between. The CDR3 spells CASSLAPRGQGGETQYF. The CDR3, as DNA: TGCGCCAGCAGCTTGGCCCCACGGGGTCAGGGAGGAGAGACCCAGTACTTC.

The rearrangement links TRBV7-8 to TRBJ2-3, with D unresolved. Germline-derived CDR1 and CDR2 are SGHVS and FQNEAQ. The CDR3 sequence is 14 residues long. V was trimmed by 1 base and J by 2 bases, leaving 7 bases between them. This CDR3 is CASSLVGVTDTQYF. In nucleotides, the CDR3 is TGTGCCAGCAGCTTAGTTGGGGTCACAGATACGCAGTATTTT.

The CDR3 is CAWSVNLQETQYF. For the CDR3, the DNA is TGTGCCTGGAGTGTCAACCTCCAAGAGACCCAGTACTTC. V is TRBV30 and J is TRBJ2-5; D not resolved. This CDR3 has 13 residues. Trimming removed 0 bases from V and 1 base from J, with 6 bases in between. The germline CDR1 and CDR2 sequences are GTSNPN and SVGIG (reference sequence). The entire variable domain, with the rest obtained from reference TRBV30 and TRBJ2-5, is as follows: SQTIHQWPATLVQPVGSPLSLECTVEGTSNPNLYWYRQAAGRGLQLLFYSVGIGQISSEVPQNLSASRPQDRQFILSSKKLLLSDSGFYLCAWSVNLQETQYFGPGTRLLVL.

The rearrangement joins TRBV14 to TRBJ2-5; the D is unclear. This CDR3 is 16 amino acids long. Trimming took off 4 bases at V and 2 bases at J, with 17 bases between the two ends. From germline, CDR1 is SGHDN and CDR2 FVKESK. CDR3 amino acids: CASSLTWTDRQETQYF. CDR3 DNA sequence: TGTGCCAGCAGCCTGACTTGGACGGATCGTCAAGAGACCCAGTACTTC. The full variable domain, with the rest looked up from reference TRBV14 and TRBJ2-5, is EAGVTQFPSHSVIEKGQTVTLRCDPISGHDNLYWYRRVMGKEIKFLLHFVKESKQDESGMPNNRFLAERTGGTYSTLKVQPAELEDSGVYFCASSLTWTDRQETQYFGPGTRLLVL.

The chain is built from TRBV27 and TRBJ2-1; 8 bases are shared with TRBD1. V dropped 5 bases and J dropped 0; count of bases not matched to a gene: 9. This CDR3 region has 17 residues. Germline V gives CDR1 MNHEY, CDR2 SMNVEV (reference sequence). This CDR3 is CASSRETGALSYNEQFF. CDR3 in DNA: TGTGCCAGCAGTCGAGAGACAGGGGCGCTCTCCTACAATGAGCAGTTCTTC.

Note on this clone: One junction end does not reproduce the germline sequence, and a read error may be involved. The genes are TRBV5-4 and TRBJ2-7, with TRBD1 matching 7 bases. This CDR3 region has 15 residues. Germline V gene data show CDR1 as SGHNT and CDR2 as YYREEE (reference sequence). The CDR3 protein is CASSLGGRSSCEQYF. The DNA for the CDR3 is TGTGCCAGCAGCCTAGGGGGCCGGAGCTCCTGCGAGCAGTACTTC.

This clone was recorded only once. The chain has TRBV6-6 and TRBJ1-5; D ambiguous. Trimming shortened V by 6 bases and J by 5 bases, and 17 bases separated the two germline ends. This CDR3 has 15 amino acids. The germline V gene has CDR1 MNHNY and CDR2 SVGAGI (reference sequence). The CDR3, as DNA: TGTGCCAGCAGCCCTCGGAAAGCCGGGGATCAGCCCCAGCATTTT. Protein sequence: CASSPRKAGDQPQHF.

The V gene is TRBV9, the J gene TRBJ2-3, with D perhaps matching TRBD2 (5 bases). This CDR3 has 15 amino acids. Germline lookup yields CDR1 SGDLS and CDR2 YYNGEE. The V gene lost 3 bases and the J gene lost 4 bases, with 15 bases spanning the gap. CDR3 nucleotide sequence: TGTGCCAGCAGCGCCCCCCGAGGGTCTTCAGATACGCAGTATTTT. The encoded protein is CASSAPRGSSDTQYF.

The genes are TRBV27 and TRBJ1-4; D not resolved. Trimming removed 0 bases from V and 0 bases from J, with 5 bases in between. Germline loops: CDR1 MNHEY, CDR2 SMNVEV (reference sequence). CDR3 length: 15 residues. CDR3 loop: CASSLSRTTNEKLFF. Written as DNA, the CDR3 is TGTGCCAGCAGTTTATCCAGGACAACTAATGAAAAACTGTTTTTT.

The chain links TRBV7-8 to TRBJ2-7; D unresolved. Germline lookup yields CDR1 SGHVS and CDR2 FQNEAQ. The V end lost 0 bases, the J end lost 4 bases, and 7 bases lay between the germline ends. The CDR3 has 13 residues. This chain's CDR3 is CASSLAEEYEQYF. In nucleotides, the CDR3 is TGTGCCAGCAGCTTAGCTGAGGAATACGAGCAGTACTTC.

The chain uses TRBV5-1 and TRBJ2-2; the D is unclear. V shed 7 bases and J shed 1 base, with 11 bases lying between them. The CDR3 contains 14 residues. The germline V gene encodes CDR1 SGHRS and CDR2 YFSETQ. The CDR3 DNA sequence: TGCGCCAGCCGACGGGCAGAGAACACCGGGGAGCTGTTTTTT. This encodes CASRRAENTGELFF.

The chain combines TRBV5-1 with TRBJ2-7; a possible D gene is TRBD2 (6 bases). This CDR3 spans 14 amino acids. Germline lookup yields CDR1 SGHRS and CDR2 YFSETQ. V dropped 4 bases and J dropped 6 bases, with 17 bases sitting between them. CDR3 bases: TGCGCCAGCAGCCCCAAGACTAGGGCCGGCGAGCAGTACTTC. Translating it yields CASSPKTRAGEQYF.

The chain links TRBV5-5 to TRBJ1-2; D might be TRBD1 (5 bases). From germline, CDR1 is SGHKS and CDR2 YYEKEE (reference sequence). V lost 4 bases and J 4 bases, leaving 17 bases between the germline ends. This CDR3 has 15 amino acids. For the CDR3, the DNA is TGTGCCAGCAGCGCCGGACACGGCGCAATCTATGGCTACACCTTC. Protein sequence: CASSAGHGAIYGYTF.

J is TRBJ2-3 and V is TRBV5-1; D possibly corresponds to TRBD2 (5 bases). The germline CDR1 and CDR2 sequences are SGHRS and YFSETQ. This CDR3 region has 16 residues. Trimming left V 4 bases short and J 0 bases short, with 15 bases between. The CDR3 DNA is TGCGCCAGCAGCAAGGAGGTGAGGTCTAGCACAGATACGCAGTATTTT. Protein product: CASSKEVRSSTDTQYF.

This clone was seen a single time. The chain employs TRBV19 and TRBJ2-2, with D unclear. In germline, CDR1 is LNHDA, CDR2 SQIVND (reference sequence). The length of the CDR3 is 12 residues. Trimming removed 7 bases at V and 7 bases at J, with 10 bases between. The CDR3 region is CASKLNYGELFF. In DNA, the CDR3 is TGTGCCAGTAAATTGAATTACGGGGAGCTGTTTTTT.

The rearrangement uses TRBV9 and TRBJ2-1; no clear D. The CDR3 spans 15 residues. V shed 4 bases and J shed 9 bases, with 20 bases lying between them. The germline gives CDR1 SGDLS, CDR2 YYNGEE. The DNA of the CDR3 is TGTGCCAGCAGCCCAGGCCGCGTGGGTGTCGGTGAGCAGTTCTTC. It specifies CASSPGRVGVGEQFF.

The V call is TRBV4-3, the J call TRBJ1-2, with 7 bases aligning to TRBD1. Germline V gene data show CDR1 as LGHNA and CDR2 as YSLEER. The length of the CDR3 is 15 residues. V trimming: 3 bases; J trimming: 3 bases; junction bases outside the gene matches: 7. The CDR3 here is CASSQDPRGDYGYTF. The CDR3 DNA reads TGCGCCAGCAGCCAGGATCCCAGGGGGGACTATGGCTACACCTTC.